These T cell receptor beta chains were read from a single sample in a study of blood T cell repertoires in COVID-19. Clones were read by immunoSEQ multiplex PCR, and TCRdb kept only the in-frame ones, dropping some. The sample lists roughly 250,000 clones; approximately 90% were seen once. Material for sequencing was PBMCs or T cells enriched from blood (not recorded which). These receptor sequences come from a man in his forties or fifties who had been exposed to COVID-19. CDR3s include the opening cysteine and the closing phenylalanine or tryptophan. The size of a clone is reported for some rows only, either as once, few or many, or as a class for expanded clones.

V,size,J,CDR3
TRBV27,.,TRBJ1-2,CASSLRPEGDGYTF
TRBV5-5,.,TRBJ2-1,CASRPEGLTDYNEQFF
TRBV21-1,.,TRBJ1-5,CASSKAPAFGPPRFLEPQHF
TRBV30,.,TRBJ2-1,CAWSPRTSGQQFF
TRBV5-1,.,TRBJ2-3,CASSLYKRSTDTQYF
TRBV5-1,.,TRBJ2-4,CASSLEAGWPKNIQYF
TRBV5-1,.,TRBJ2-3,CASSPGQTPDTQYF
TRBV5-1,few,TRBJ2-7,CASSFSGQVYEQYF
TRBV11-3,.,TRBJ1-1,CASSQGQGNTEAFF
TRBV28,.,TRBJ2-3,CATRTSGETQYF
TRBV29-1,.,TRBJ1-6,CSVLQDNNSPLHF
TRBV5-1,.,TRBJ1-4,CASSFRTGSREKLFF
TRBV7-9,.,TRBJ1-4,CASSQPRTGREKLFF
TRBV27,.,TRBJ2-5,CASSLSPRGRETQYF
TRBV7-3,.,TRBJ2-5,CASSQGLGGETQYF
TRBV29-1,.,TRBJ2-1,CSVQSLGTSGGSFPYNEQFF
TRBV10-3,.,TRBJ1-2,CAISEQGNYGYTF
TRBV5-1,.,TRBJ2-1,CASSPRTSGSYEQFF
TRBV18,.,TRBJ2-3,CASSPQGARTDTQYF
TRBV28,.,TRBJ1-5,CASSYPGQENNQPQHF
TRBV10-1,.,TRBJ1-5,CASRERLTGEYSNQPQHF
TRBV27,.,TRBJ2-7,CASSLLPDRGYEQYF